These T cell receptor beta chains were read from a single sample in a study of blood T cell repertoires in COVID-19. The assay was immunoSEQ multiplex PCR, and TCRdb's table has in-frame clones only and misses some. The repertoire holds under 200,000 clones, about 86% seen once, with 7% to 7.5% in the top ten. The sample consisted of peripheral blood. The source is a woman older than 75 in a cohort sampled during active or convalescent COVID-19. Both conserved end residues are part of each CDR3. D genes are given only for firm matches. The size of a clone is reported for some rows only, either as once, few or many, or as a class for expanded clones.

CDR3: CASSPPGTGVGETQYF; DNA: TGTGCCAGCAGCCCCCCCGGGACAGGGGTTGGAGAGACCCAGTACTTC; D: TRBD1; V: TRBV9; size: .; J: TRBJ2-5
CDR3: CASKHSGTSGNHGELFF; DNA: TGCGCCAGCAAACACTCCGGGACTAGCGGGAATCACGGGGAGCTGTTTTTT; D: TRBD2; V: TRBV5-1; size: few; J: TRBJ2-2
CDR3: CASSDPFWAGSGNTIYF; DNA: TGTGCCAGCAGTGACCCCTTTTGGGCCGGCTCTGGAAACACCATATATTTT; D: .; V: TRBV6-1; size: .; J: TRBJ1-3
CDR3: CASSLDRGNTIYF; DNA: TGTGCCAGCAGTTTGGACAGGGGAAACACCATATATTTT; D: TRBD1; V: TRBV27; size: .; J: TRBJ1-3
CDR3: CASSLWASGDTGELFF; DNA: TGTGCCAGCAGTTTATGGGCTAGCGGGGACACCGGGGAGCTGTTTTTT; D: TRBD2; V: TRBV27; size: .; J: TRBJ2-2
CDR3: CASRTTGGSYTEAFF; DNA: TGTGCCAGCAGAACAACAGGGGGCTCTTACACTGAAGCTTTCTTT; D: TRBD1; V: TRBV27; size: .; J: TRBJ1-1
CDR3: CASSLGQGSAGELFF; DNA: TGTGCCAGCAGCTTAGGACAGGGTTCGGCCGGGGAGCTGTTTTTT; D: TRBD1; V: TRBV11-2; size: .; J: TRBJ2-2
CDR3: CASSLRASPLHF; DNA: TGTGCCAGCAGTTTGAGGGCCTCACCCCTCCACTTT; D: .; V: TRBV28; size: .; J: TRBJ1-6
CDR3: CASSQSGGGWLAANTYNEQFF; DNA: TGTGCCAGCAGCCAGTCAGGGGGCGGGTGGCTAGCGGCGAATACTTACAATGAGCAGTTCTTC; D: .; V: TRBV6-2/TRBV6-3; size: .; J: TRBJ2-1
CDR3: CASSEKDSHTGELFF; DNA: TGTGCCAGCAGTGAAAAGGACTCCCACACCGGGGAGCTGTTTTTT; D: .; V: TRBV2; size: .; J: TRBJ2-2
CDR3: CASSQTADNQPQHF; DNA: TGTGCCAGTAGCCAGACAGCAGACAATCAGCCCCAGCATTTT; D: .; V: TRBV19; size: .; J: TRBJ1-5
CDR3: CASSGGQWITEAFF; DNA: TGCGCCAGCAGCGGGGGACAGTGGATCACTGAAGCTTTCTTT; D: TRBD1; V: TRBV5-1; size: .; J: TRBJ1-1
CDR3: CASSARQNQETQYF; DNA: TGTGCCAGCAGCGCGCGACAGAACCAAGAGACCCAGTACTTC; D: .; V: TRBV9; size: .; J: TRBJ2-5
CDR3: CASSSATSGSQNEQFF; DNA: TGTGCCAGCAGTTCCGCGACTAGCGGGAGTCAAAATGAGCAGTTCTTC; D: TRBD2; V: TRBV6-5; size: .; J: TRBJ2-1
CDR3: CASSLDGLRFSGNTIYF; DNA: TGTGCCAGCAGCTTGGATGGACTGCGCTTCTCTGGAAACACCATATATTTT; D: .; V: TRBV5-6; size: .; J: TRBJ1-3
CDR3: CATSVTLIGEPLNTEAFF; DNA: TGTGCCACCAGTGTGACATTAATAGGGGAACCTTTGAACACTGAAGCTTTCTTT; D: .; V: TRBV24-1; size: once; J: TRBJ1-1
CDR3: CSGSRGNNEKLFF; DNA: TGCAGCGGTTCACGGGGGAACAATGAAAAACTGTTTTTT; D: .; V: TRBV29-1; size: .; J: TRBJ1-4
CDR3: CASSSQGNYGYTF; DNA: TGTGCCAGCAGCTCACAGGGAAACTATGGCTACACCTTC; D: .; V: TRBV5-4; size: .; J: TRBJ1-2
CDR3: CATQDRAHQPQHF; DNA: TGTGCCACCCAGGACAGGGCCCACCAGCCCCAGCATTTT; D: TRBD1; V: TRBV19; size: .; J: TRBJ1-5
CDR3: CASRGSGSIGYNSPLHF; DNA: TGTGCCAGCAGGGGCTCCGGCAGTATAGGATATAATTCACCCCTCCACTTT; D: .; V: TRBV6-4; size: .; J: TRBJ1-6